This TCR beta chain was found in a study of OX40 agonist ivuxolimab in advanced cancers. Study background: Intravenous ivuxolimab was administered to patients every 2 weeks at 0.01 to 10 mg/kg. The study enrolled dose-escalation patients with hepatocellular carcinoma, melanoma, renal cell or head and neck cancer. Points from the study as a whole: Near-lowest levels of clonal expansion characterized partial responders at 0.1-3.0 mg/kg. Nonresponders, in some cases, also had low normalized T-cell clonal expansion.

Here immunoSEQ multiplex PCR was the method, and the copy in TCRdb shows in-frame clones only, minus some. The repertoire has 90,000 to 95,000 clones, around 87% of them found once; the top ten carry roughly 4.5%. On this clone itself: Antigen unknown.

Germline loops: CDR1 SGHDN, CDR2 FVKESK. This CDR3 has 16 amino acids. V lost 2 bases and J lost 1, with 12 bases in between. The chain carries TRBV14 and TRBJ1-3; tentatively, D is TRBD1 (6 bases). This receptor was taken from an adult with an advanced solid tumor such as melanoma, head and neck, liver or kidney cancer. The specimen comprised CD4+ or CD8+ T cells sorted from blood, sampled in a trial of the OX40 agonist ivuxolimab. The CDR3 protein is CASSQNPGVSGNTIYF. The CDR3 DNA is TGTGCCAGCAGCCAAAATCCAGGGGTATCTGGAAACACCATATATTTT.